This TCR beta chain derives from a study of CD8+ T cells in alopecia areata. Whole-study context: Each day, treated patients took oral tofacitinib twice, at 5 to 10 mg per dose. Study-wide results and limits: The study found tofacitinib significantly decreased scalp clonality and expanded CD8+ clones among the top 100. Sharing of TCRs across patients appeared less clear than in mice, possibly for HLA-related reasons.

Extracted RNA was reverse transcribed, and the resulting cDNA served as sequencing template. The assay was immunoSEQ multiplex PCR, and TCRdb's table has in-frame clones only and misses some. The sample lists hundreds of thousands of clones; 35% to 45% were seen once. The treatment here: oral pan-JAK inhibitor, 5-10 mg twice daily. Obtained from alopecia areata patients were lesional scalp punch biopsies along with peripheral blood. The length of the CDR3 is 13 residues. Germline V CDR1 and CDR2: GTSNPN, SVGIG (reference sequence). V lost 7 bases to trimming and J lost 9 bases, with 21 bases between them. Comment on this clone: Its antigen remains unknown.

Sequenced here: CD4+ T cells sorted from blood, sampled between weeks 30 and 35, from a patient treated with tofacitinib. This chain connects TRBV30 to TRBJ1-1, with D possibly being TRBD1 (5 bases). The clonotype originates from a human donor with alopecia areata. CDR3 DNA sequence: TGTGCCTCAGAAGGGACCGCGGGTGTAAAAGCTTTCTTT. This encodes CASEGTAGVKAFF.